Listed here are 19 T cell receptor beta chains from one sample, sequenced in a study of T cells in Graves' hyperthyroidism and ophthalmopathy (dated by TCRdb to the late 2010s). The library was generated by multiplex PCR. Sequencing instrument: Illumina HiSeq 2000. Amplification of TCR beta CDR3 regions was carried out from RNA transcripts. For the first round of RT-PCR on the TCR CDR3, the HTBI primer set was used together with the Qiagen OneStep RT-PCR kit. The raw public reads went through TCRdb reprocessing: fastp at Q25, MiXCR clone calling, in-frame beta chains kept. When rows share a CDR3 protein, they turn into one entry using the most common DNA and genes. The sample includes roughly 300,000 distinct CDR3 sequences, with 21% observed a single time. The leading ten clones occupy around 50% of the sample. Sequencing used blood. The receptors were gathered from a woman aged 50 to 65 with Graves' hyperthyroidism.

This clonotype was counted between two and nine times. This chain uses TRBV6-2 or TRBV6-3 with TRBJ2-7, with 11 bases matching TRBD2. Trimming at V came to 2 bases and at J to 7 bases, leaving 13 bases not matched to a gene. The length of the CDR3 is 17 residues. Germline loops: CDR1 MNHEY, CDR2 SVGEGT. CDR3 DNA sequence: TGTGCCAGCAGTTACCCCGCGGTACTAGCGGGAGAAGGAGAGCAGTACTTC. Protein: CASSYPAVLAGEGEQYF.

This clonotype turned up a few times. CDR3 in amino acids: CASSLEHDLAKNIQYF. DNA of the CDR3: TGTGCCAGCAGCTTAGAACATGATCTAGCCAAAAACATTCAGTACTTC. V is TRBV13 and J is TRBJ2-4; no clear D. The germline gives CDR1 PRHDT, CDR2 FYEKMQ (reference sequence). The CDR3 is 16 residues long. V was clipped by 1 base and J by 0 bases, with 10 bases between them.

This clonotype was counted between two and nine times. The genes are TRBV2 and TRBJ1-2; weak D call: TRBD1 (6 bases). With 0 bases removed from V and 8 bases from J, the gap between germline ends came to 7 bases. From germline, CDR1 is SNHLY and CDR2 FYNNEI. The CDR3 sequence is 12 residues long. The CDR3 DNA sequence: TGTGCCAGCAGTGAAGCTGGGACAGGCTACACCTTC. It encodes CASSEAGTGYTF.

The V and J genes are TRBV27 and TRBJ2-1; 10 nucleotides match TRBD2. Germline V CDR1 and CDR2: MNHEY, SMNVEV (reference sequence). V lost 3 bases to trimming and J lost 7 bases; unmatched junction nucleotides: 6. The CDR3 length is 15 residues. The DNA for the CDR3 is TGTGCCAGCAGTTTCGGCACTAGCGGGAAGAATGAGCAGTTCTTC. Translation: CASSFGTSGKNEQFF.

This clonotype was detected many times. V and J are TRBV7-8 and TRBJ2-3; D unclear. The V and J ends lost 1 base and 4 bases respectively, with 3 bases between them. Germline-derived CDR1 and CDR2 are SGHVS and FQNEAQ. The CDR3 is 12 residues long. The CDR3 nucleotides are TGTGCCAGCAGCTTAGGCCCAGATACGCAGTATTTT. As protein: CASSLGPDTQYF.

The sample holds a few counts of this clonotype. CDR3 protein: CASKAGVTTDTQYF. CDR3 sequence (DNA): TGTGCCAGCAAGGCGGGAGTCACCACAGATACGCAGTATTTT. The chain links TRBV27 to TRBJ2-3; 7 bases fit TRBD2. The CDR3 sequence is 14 residues long. The junction had 6 bases not matched to a gene; V was cut back by 7 bases and J by 2 bases. Germline V gene lookup returns CDR1 MNHEY and CDR2 SMNVEV (reference sequence).

This clonotype was detected only a few times. V usage is TRBV3-1 and J usage is TRBJ2-2, with a tentative D call TRBD2 (5 bases). Germline-derived CDR1 and CDR2 are LGHDT and YNNKEL (reference sequence). There are 16 residues in the CDR3. V was trimmed by 2 bases and J by 1 base, leaving 11 bases between them. The CDR3 region has the DNA TGTGCCAGCAGCCAATTAGATGGGAGGAACACCGGGGAGCTGTTTTTT. Amino acids: CASSQLDGRNTGELFF.

CDR3 in DNA: TGTGCCTGGAAGGGACTAGCGGGCTTGGAGGAGACCCAGTACTTC. Protein: CAWKGLAGLEETQYF. V is TRBV30 and J is TRBJ2-5; 12 bases are shared with TRBD2. Germline V gene sequence: CDR1 GTSNPN, CDR2 SVGIG (reference sequence). V lost 4 bases, J lost 5 bases, and 8 bases stayed unmatched. This CDR3 comprises 15 residues.

This clonotype has ten or more counts. The chain is built from TRBV5-1 and TRBJ2-1, with 10 nucleotides matching TRBD2. J gave up 4 bases and V 0 bases, and 7 bases lay outside the gene matches. Germline V lookup: CDR1 SGHRS, CDR2 YFSETQ. This CDR3 has 17 residues. In nucleotides, the CDR3 is TGCGCCAGCAGCTTGGGGGTGGGGACTAGCGTGTACAATGAGCAGTTCTTC. This encodes CASSLGVGTSVYNEQFF.

This clonotype was observed a few times. J is TRBJ2-5 and V is TRBV5-1; 8 nucleotides agree with TRBD2. V was clipped by 2 bases and J by 5 bases; unmatched bases: 8. The CDR3 loop spans 15 amino acids. Per the germline V gene, CDR1 is SGHRS and CDR2 is YFSETQ. CDR3 amino acids: CASSFPRGAGETQYF. The CDR3 DNA follows: TGCGCCAGCAGCTTCCCGCGGGGGGCCGGGGAGACCCAGTACTTC.

The sample holds a few counts of this clonotype. This clone may be a read error of a much larger clone one base away. The V call is TRBV3-1, the J call TRBJ2-7; D may be TRBD1 or TRBD2 (6 bases each). Germline-derived CDR1 and CDR2 are LGHDT and YNNKEL (reference sequence). CDR3 length: 14 residues. Trimming stripped 5 bases from V and 3 bases from J, with 14 bases between. CDR3 sequence: CASSRRGRLYEQYF. DNA for the CDR3: TGTGCCAGCAGCAGACGGGGGCGACTCTACGAGCAGTACTTC.

This clonotype was recorded many times. V usage is TRBV5-1 and J usage is TRBJ2-3; D may be TRBD1 or TRBD2 (5 bases each). CDR3 length: 15 residues. Germline values: CDR1 SGHRS, CDR2 YFSETQ. The V end was cut by 5 bases, the J end by 3 bases, with 16 bases between. DNA of the CDR3: TGCGCCAGCAGACCGACCGGGGCGCATACAGATACGCAGTATTTT. It is translated as CASRPTGAHTDTQYF. Looking up the rest from reference TRBV5-1 and TRBJ2-3 gives the full variable domain: KAGVTQTPRYLIKTRGQQVTLSCSPISGHRSVSWYQQTPGQGLQFLFEYFSETQRNKGNFPGRFSGRQFSNSRSEMNVSTLELGDSALYLCASRPTGAHTDTQYFGPGTRLTVL.

This clonotype was seen repeatedly, ten times or more. The chain is built from TRBV6-1 and TRBJ1-2; no reliable D call. Trimming left V 5 bases short and J 4 bases short, with 11 bases between. The CDR3 totals 13 residues. Germline V gene lookup returns CDR1 MNHNS and CDR2 SASEGT. The CDR3 sequence is CASSPIRAYGYTF. CDR3 nucleotide sequence: TGTGCCAGCAGTCCCATAAGGGCCTATGGCTACACCTTC.

The chain joins TRBV7-9 to TRBJ2-7, with TRBD1 matching 8 bases. CDR3 length: 13 amino acids. The germline CDR1 and CDR2 sequences are SEHNR and FQNEAQ (reference sequence). V lost 8 bases to trimming and J lost 1 base; unmatched junction nucleotides: 4. The DNA for the CDR3 is TGTGCCAGCGGGACAGGCCATTCCTACGAGCAGTACTTC. Translated, it gives CASGTGHSYEQYF.

V gene TRBV5-1 combines with J gene TRBJ1-5; weak D call: TRBD1 (5 bases). CDR3 length equals 16 residues. V dropped 4 bases and J dropped 0 bases, with 14 bases sitting between them. The germline V gene has CDR1 SGHRS and CDR2 YFSETQ. CDR3 loop: CASSPQGGDSNQPQHF. The CDR3 bases are TGCGCCAGCAGCCCCCAAGGAGGGGATAGCAATCAGCCCCAGCATTTT.

There are many counts of this clonotype. The genes are TRBV27 and TRBJ2-7; D may correspond to TRBD1 or TRBD2 (5 bases each). Trimming cost V 0 bases and J 5 bases, with 23 bases left between them. The V gene's germline CDR1 is MNHEY and CDR2 SMNVEV (reference sequence). CDR3 length: 18 residues. The DNA of the CDR3 is TGTGCCAGCAGTTTATCCGTACTACCCGGGACCGGCAGGAACGAGCAGTACTTC. The encoded protein is CASSLSVLPGTGRNEQYF.

This rearrangement joins TRBV5-1 to TRBJ2-7; D is undetermined. The V gene lost 2 bases and the J gene lost 3 bases, with 9 bases spanning the gap. The CDR3 spans 13 residues. Germline V lookup: CDR1 SGHRS, CDR2 YFSETQ. The CDR3 DNA is TGCGCCAGCAGCTTTGGCTTCTTCTACGAGCAGTACTTC. Protein product: CASSFGFFYEQYF.

This clonotype appeared many times. This chain joins TRBV29-1 and TRBJ2-3, with 13 bases matching TRBD2. With 4 bases clipped from V and 2 bases from J, the junction kept 6 bases outside the gene matches. Germline V gene lookup returns CDR1 SQVTM and CDR2 ANQGSEA. This CDR3 has 16 residues. This CDR3 is CSVGGLAGVPTDTQYF. The CDR3 DNA reads as TGCAGCGTTGGCGGACTAGCGGGAGTTCCCACAGATACGCAGTATTTT.

Ten or more counts support this clonotype. This rearrangement joins TRBV20-1 to TRBJ2-7; 13 bases fit TRBD2. Trimming took 5 bases from V and 0 from J; bases not matched to a gene: 1. The germline V gene encodes CDR1 DFQATT and CDR2 SNEGSKA (reference sequence). This CDR3 comprises 14 residues. The CDR3 nucleotides are TGCAGTGCTCGGACTAGCGGGAGCTCCTACGAGCAGTACTTC. Its translation: CSARTSGSSYEQYF.